These T cell receptor beta chains were read from a single sample in a study of cytomegalovirus exposure and HLA in healthy donors. The table came from immunoSEQ multiplex PCR; TCRdb's copy has only in-frame clones and leaves some out. The sample carries approximately 39,000 clones, approximately 95% recorded once. Sequenced: PBMCs. Source of these receptors: a man aged 18 to 29 in good health and CMV-seronegative. Both conserved end residues are part of each CDR3. D genes are given only for firm matches. The size of a clone is reported for some rows only, either as once, few or many, or as a class for expanded clones.

D,size,length,V,J,DNA,CDR3
TRBD1,.,12,TRBV7-2,TRBJ1-2,TGTGCCAGCAGCCAGACAGGGCCGGGCTACACCTTC,CASSQTGPGYTF
.,.,15,TRBV6-1,TRBJ2-5,TGTGCCAGCAGTGAACAATGGACTAATCAAGAGACCCAGTACTTC,CASSEQWTNQETQYF
.,once,11,TRBV2,TRBJ2-3,TGTGCCAGCAGATCGACAGATACGCAGTATTTT,CASRSTDTQYF
.,few,13,TRBV7-2,TRBJ2-1,TGTGCCAGCGGGCGCCCACCCTACAATGAGCAGTTCTTC,CASGRPPYNEQFF
TRBD1,few,15,TRBV6-4,TRBJ2-2,TGTGCCAGCAGTCGTAACACAGGGGACACCGGGGAGCTGTTTTTT,CASSRNTGDTGELFF
TRBD1,.,16,TRBV19,TRBJ2-2,TGTGCCAGTAAGAGGGGGACAGACACCTCCACCGGGGAGCTGTTTTTT,CASKRGTDTSTGELFF
TRBD1,.,17,TRBV12-5,TRBJ1-2,TGTGCTAGTGGCCCCGGACGACAGGGGAAACTGTACTATGGCTACACCTTC,CASGPGRQGKLYYGYTF
.,.,16,TRBV19,TRBJ2-7,TGTGCCAGCAGGATGCCGGGACTCCTGATAGGTGACGAGCAGTACTTC,CASRMPGLLIGDEQYF
TRBD1,.,15,TRBV7-8,TRBJ1-2,TGTGCCAGCAGCTTACTGAACAGGGGACCCTATGGCTACACCTTC,CASSLLNRGPYGYTF
TRBD1,.,18,TRBV28,TRBJ2-7,TGTGCCAGCAGTTTTCGGAAAGTAACGACAGGGGGGTCCTACGAGCAGTACTTC,CASSFRKVTTGGSYEQYF
TRBD1,.,14,TRBV6-6,TRBJ1-4,TGTGCCAGCAGTTCTCCGGGACAGAAGGAAAAACTGTTTTTT,CASSSPGQKEKLFF
TRBD1,.,16,TRBV27,TRBJ2-5,TGTGCCAGCAGTTCCCGACGAGGACAGGGATGGGAGACCCAGTACTTC,CASSSRRGQGWETQYF
TRBD1,once,14,TRBV19,TRBJ1-1,TGTGCCAGTAGTCTCGGACAGGGTCCCACTGAAGCTTTCTTT,CASSLGQGPTEAFF
TRBD1,.,13,TRBV28,TRBJ1-1,TGTGCCAGCAGTTTGCAGGGGGGCACTGAAGCTTTCTTT,CASSLQGGTEAFF
.,.,13,TRBV5-1,TRBJ1-4,TGCGCCAGCGGACAGACAACTAATGAAAAACTGTTTTTT,CASGQTTNEKLFF
TRBD2,.,15,TRBV9,TRBJ2-3,TGTGCCAGCAGCGGGGGACTAGCGGTGACAGATACGCAGTATTTT,CASSGGLAVTDTQYF
.,.,13,TRBV2,TRBJ1-6,TGTGCCAGCAGTGAGGGGGCATATTCACCCCTCCACTTT,CASSEGAYSPLHF
TRBD2,.,17,TRBV29-1,TRBJ2-1,TGCAGCGTTGAAGTGCGGCTAGCGGGGGAGTTCTACAATGAGCAGTTCTTC,CSVEVRLAGEFYNEQFF
.,.,13,TRBV12-5,TRBJ1-5,TGTGCTAGCCAATCAGGGTCCGATCAGCCCCAGCATTTT,CASQSGSDQPQHF
.,.,14,TRBV7-9,TRBJ1-3,TGTGCCAGCAGCCCCACAGGGCGGGGAAACACCATATATTTT,CASSPTGRGNTIYF
TRBD2,.,14,TRBV19,TRBJ2-3,TGTGCCAGTAGTAACCGGGGGGATAGGGATACGCAGTATTTT,CASSNRGDRDTQYF
TRBD2,.,17,TRBV5-1,TRBJ2-1,TGCGCCAGCAGCTCGGCCCCGGGACTAGCGGGTCCTCTGGGTCGGTTCTTC,CASSSAPGLAGPLGRFF
TRBD2,.,16,TRBV13,TRBJ2-5,TGTGCCAGCAGCACTAGACTAGCGGGCCAAGAAGAGACCCAGTACTTC,CASSTRLAGQEETQYF
.,.,13,TRBV2,TRBJ2-6,TGTGCCAGCACCTTCTCTGGGGCCAACGTCCTGACTTTC,CASTFSGANVLTF